These T cell receptor beta chains were read from a single sample in a study of blood T cell repertoires in COVID-19. The data were produced by immunoSEQ multiplex PCR, yet TCRdb's version contains in-frame clones alone and is incomplete. The profile shows about 300,000 clones, 89% of them singletons. The sample was peripheral blood. These receptors all stem from a man younger than 30 who had recovered from COVID-19. Both conserved end residues are part of each CDR3. Each record gives: clone size, J gene, D gene, V gene, CDR3 DNA, CDR3 protein. A D gene is named only where the DNA matches it firmly. Part of the rows lack a size; the others show once, few, many or a class for expanded clones.

>.|TRBJ1-1|.|TRBV29-1
TGCAGCGGTTCCAGGACTGTTCTCAACACTGAAGCTTTCTTT
CSGSRTVLNTEAFF
>.|TRBJ2-6|.|TRBV2
TGTGCCAGCAGTGGGGGCAGCTCTGGGGCCAACGTCCTGACTTTC
CASSGGSSGANVLTF
>.|TRBJ2-2|.|TRBV3-1/TRBV3-2
TGTGCCAGCAGCCAAGTATCGGGCACCGGGGAGCTGTTTTTT
CASSQVSGTGELFF
>.|TRBJ1-1|TRBD1|TRBV20-1
TGCAGTGCTAGTGGGACAGGGAGCGGGAACACTGAAGCTTTCTTT
CSASGTGSGNTEAFF
>.|TRBJ1-4|.|TRBV5-1
TGCGCCAGCAGCTTGGTTGACAGTAATGAAAAACTGTTTTTT
CASSLVDSNEKLFF
>.|TRBJ2-1|.|TRBV7-9
TGTGCCAGCACCGGACTATTTGCCTCCTACAATGAGCAGTTCTTC
CASTGLFASYNEQFF
>.|TRBJ2-7|.|TRBV19
TGTGCCAGTAGTATAGGACAGGATAGGACCTACGAGCAGTACTTC
CASSIGQDRTYEQYF
>.|TRBJ2-7|TRBD1|TRBV4-2
TGTGCCAGCAGCCCCAATGACAGGGCTTCCTCCTACGAGCAGTACTTC
CASSPNDRASSYEQYF
>.|TRBJ1-5|.|TRBV15
TGTGCCACCAGCAGACCGGATCAGCCCCAGCATTTT
CATSRPDQPQHF
>.|TRBJ1-2|TRBD1|TRBV6-2/TRBV6-3
TGTGCCAGCAGTGAGGGACAGGGGAACTATGGCTACACCTTC
CASSEGQGNYGYTF
>.|TRBJ2-3|.|TRBV7-9
TGTGCCAGCAGCAACAGGGCAGATACGCAGTATTTT
CASSNRADTQYF
>.|TRBJ1-5|TRBD1|TRBV6-2/TRBV6-3
TGTGCCAGCAGTGCCGACAGGGATAGGACTCAGCCCCAGCATTTT
CASSADRDRTQPQHF
>.|TRBJ2-1|.|TRBV7-3
TGTGCCAGCAGCCCCCTGGGGGGAAGGGACAATGAGCAGTTCTTC
CASSPLGGRDNEQFF
>.|TRBJ2-1|TRBD2|TRBV24-1
TGTGCCACCAGTGATTTGTCGGTAGCGGGAGCGACCTACCCTGAGCAGTTCTTC
CATSDLSVAGATYPEQFF
>.|TRBJ2-2|.|TRBV7-2
TGTGCCAGCAGCTTCCCGGGCCTAGCCGCGACCGGGGAGCTGTTTTTT
CASSFPGLAATGELFF
>.|TRBJ2-4|.|TRBV7-9
TGTGCCAGCAGCTTATTCCTAGACAGGCAGACAAAAAACATTCAGTACTTC
CASSLFLDRQTKNIQYF
>.|TRBJ1-4|TRBD1|TRBV7-2
TGTGCCAGCAGCTTAGTGGGACAGGGGTTATCTAATGAAAAACTGTTTTTT
CASSLVGQGLSNEKLFF
>once|TRBJ2-7|TRBD1|TRBV29-1
TGCAGCGTTGAGATCCCCGGGACAGGAAAGGGCGAGCAGTACTTC
CSVEIPGTGKGEQYF
>.|TRBJ1-3|.|TRBV5-4
TGTGCCAGCAGCTTGGACAGGGAGGGAAACACCATATATTTT
CASSLDREGNTIYF
>.|TRBJ1-1|TRBD1|TRBV6-5
TGTGCCAGCACAACAGGGGGCGCAAGGAACACTGAAGCTTTCTTT
CASTTGGARNTEAFF
>.|TRBJ2-7|TRBD2|TRBV7-6
TGTGCCAGCAGCTCGAATCGGGGGGACGAGCAGTACTTC
CASSSNRGDEQYF
>few|TRBJ2-5|.|TRBV3-1/TRBV3-2
TGTGCCAGCAGCCAAGTTTCGGAGACCCAGTACTTC
CASSQVSETQYF
>.|TRBJ2-2|.|TRBV7-9
TGTGCCAGCATGGGGACTTTCACCGGGGAGCTGTTTTTT
CASMGTFTGELFF
>once|TRBJ1-1|.|TRBV3-1/TRBV3-2
TGTGCCAGCAGCCAAGAAAGCGCTAGGAACACTGAAGCTTTCTTT
CASSQESARNTEAFF
>.|TRBJ1-2|TRBD1|TRBV6-5
TGTGCCAGCAGAACAGGGGCGATAATCTATGGCTACACCTTC
CASRTGAIIYGYTF
>.|TRBJ1-6|.|TRBV7-2
TGTGCCAGCAGCTCCAGGGACTCAACCAATTCACCCCTCCACTTT
CASSSRDSTNSPLHF
>few|TRBJ2-6|.|TRBV2
TGTGCCAGCAGTGGGAGCGGTGGGGCCAACGTCCTGACTTTC
CASSGSGGANVLTF
>.|TRBJ2-7|.|TRBV7-2
TGTGCCAGCAGCTTCAGGTACGAGCAGTACTTC
CASSFRYEQYF
>.|TRBJ1-1|TRBD1|TRBV5-1
TGCGCCAGCAGCGAGGGGGCAAGAGCGGACACTGAAGCTTTCTTT
CASSEGARADTEAFF
>.|TRBJ1-1|.|TRBV6-1
TGTGCCAGCAGTGAGGACGGGGGATTAATCACTGAAGCTTTCTTT
CASSEDGGLITEAFF
>.|TRBJ1-5|.|TRBV3-1/TRBV3-2
TGTGCCAGCAGCCAAGGTGTTGGCGGCAACAATCAGCCCCAGCATTTT
CASSQGVGGNNQPQHF
>.|TRBJ1-4|TRBD1|TRBV19
TGTGCCAGTAGGGGACAGGGGGGAACTAATGAAAAACTGTTTTTT
CASRGQGGTNEKLFF
>.|TRBJ1-1|.|TRBV19
TGTGCCAGTAGTATAGCAGAGAACACTGAAGCTTTCTTT
CASSIAENTEAFF
>.|TRBJ1-2|TRBD1|TRBV18
TGTGCCAGCTCACCAGGACAGGCCATTAACTATGGCTACACCTTC
CASSPGQAINYGYTF
>.|TRBJ1-2|TRBD1|TRBV13
TGTGCCAGCAGCTTTCGGACACAGGGGGCTCGTGGCTACACCTTC
CASSFRTQGARGYTF
>.|TRBJ2-7|TRBD2|TRBV7-2
TGTGCCAGCAGCTTAGGTTCCGGGACTAGCGGGGTAGGCGAGCAGTACTTC
CASSLGSGTSGVGEQYF
>.|TRBJ1-6|TRBD1|TRBV6-6
TGTGCCAGCAGTCAGGACAGGGTGAATTCACCCCTCCACTTT
CASSQDRVNSPLHF
>.|TRBJ2-7|TRBD1|TRBV5-6
TGTGCCAGCAGTAGGAGGGACAGGGGGCCCCACGAGCAGTACTTC
CASSRRDRGPHEQYF
>.|TRBJ2-7|TRBD1|TRBV7-9
TGTGCCAGCGAAGACCGGGACAGGGGCTACGAGCAGTACTTC
CASEDRDRGYEQYF
>.|TRBJ1-5|.|TRBV7-6
TGTGCCAGCAGCTTAGATCCACGGGATCAGCCCCAGCATTTT
CASSLDPRDQPQHF
>.|TRBJ1-2|TRBD1|TRBV3-1/TRBV3-2
TGTGCCAGCAGCCTTAACCAGGGACAGGGGGGCGGCTACACCTTC
CASSLNQGQGGGYTF
>.|TRBJ1-5|TRBD1|TRBV3-1/TRBV3-2
TGTGCCAGCAGCCCCGGGACAGGGCTCAATCAGCCCCAGCATTTT
CASSPGTGLNQPQHF
>.|TRBJ1-1|TRBD1|TRBV18
TGTGCCAGCTCACCCCGACAGGGAGACACTGAAGCTTTCTTT
CASSPRQGDTEAFF
>.|TRBJ1-2|.|TRBV3-1/TRBV3-2
TGTGCCAGCAGCCCCGGACAGCTTATGATCTATGGCTACACCTTC
CASSPGQLMIYGYTF
>.|TRBJ2-3|TRBD2|TRBV10-1
TGCGCCAGCAGTGAGACGGGGCGGGAGATCACAGATACGCAGTATTTT
CASSETGREITDTQYF
>.|TRBJ2-1|.|TRBV27
TGTGCCAGCAGTTTATGGAGCGGAGACTACTACAATGAGCAGTTCTTC
CASSLWSGDYYNEQFF
>once|TRBJ2-1|TRBD2|TRBV2
TGTGCCAGCAGTGGGGAGCGGGGGGCGCACAATGAGCAGTTCTTC
CASSGERGAHNEQFF